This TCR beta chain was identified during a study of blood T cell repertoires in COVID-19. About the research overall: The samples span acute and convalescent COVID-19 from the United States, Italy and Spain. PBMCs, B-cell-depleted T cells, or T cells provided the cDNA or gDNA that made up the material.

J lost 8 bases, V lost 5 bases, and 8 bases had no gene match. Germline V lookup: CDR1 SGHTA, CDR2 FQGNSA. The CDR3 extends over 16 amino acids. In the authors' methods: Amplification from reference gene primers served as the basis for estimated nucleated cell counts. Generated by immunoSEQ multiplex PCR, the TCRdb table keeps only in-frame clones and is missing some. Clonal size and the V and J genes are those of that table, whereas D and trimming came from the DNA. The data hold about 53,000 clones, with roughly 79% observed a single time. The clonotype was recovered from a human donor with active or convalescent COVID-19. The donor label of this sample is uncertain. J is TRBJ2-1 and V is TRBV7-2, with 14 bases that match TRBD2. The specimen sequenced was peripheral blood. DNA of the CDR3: TGTGCCAGCAGCACCTTGGGACTAGCGGGAGTTGATGAGCAGTTCTTC. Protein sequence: CASSTLGLAGVDEQFF.